This TCR beta chain comes out of a study of OX40 agonist ivuxolimab in advanced cancers. Trimming shortened V by 6 bases and J by 1 base, and 9 bases separated the two germline ends. Germline V CDR1 and CDR2: MNHNY, SVGAGI (reference sequence). This CDR3 has 13 residues. Sequencing was performed with immunoSEQ multiplex PCR; in TCRdb, only in-frame clones are kept and a portion is missing. Of some 70,000 clones listed, less than 95% are singletons. The sequence derives from an adult with an advanced solid tumor such as melanoma, head and neck, liver or kidney cancer. This chain joins TRBV6-6 and TRBJ1-1; no definite D call. Sequencing used CD4+ or CD8+ T cells sorted from blood, obtained in a trial of the OX40 agonist ivuxolimab. DNA for the CDR3: TGTGCCAGCAGCCCAGATCCGAACACTGAAGCTTTCTTT. Amino acids: CASSPDPNTEAFF.